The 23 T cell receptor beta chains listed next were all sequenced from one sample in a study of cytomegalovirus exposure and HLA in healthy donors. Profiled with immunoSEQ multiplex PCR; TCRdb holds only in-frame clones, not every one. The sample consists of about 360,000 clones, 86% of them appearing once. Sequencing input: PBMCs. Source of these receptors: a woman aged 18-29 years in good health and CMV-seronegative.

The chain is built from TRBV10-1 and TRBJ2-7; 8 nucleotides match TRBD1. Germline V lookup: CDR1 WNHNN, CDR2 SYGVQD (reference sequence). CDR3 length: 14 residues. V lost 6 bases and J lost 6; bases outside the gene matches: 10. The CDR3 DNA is TGCGCCAGCAGCCTGACAGGGGCCGTCGGCGAGCAGTACTTC. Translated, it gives CASSLTGAVGEQYF.

The DNA of the CDR3 is TGTGCCATCAGTGAGTCGTTTGGGACAGGCGGTTCGGGGGCTGGCTACACCTTC. It specifies CAISESFGTGGSGAGYTF. The chain combines TRBV10-3 with TRBJ1-2; 8 positions match TRBD1. The CDR3 extends over 18 amino acids. Trimming at V came to 0 bases and at J to 7 bases, leaving 16 bases not matched to a gene. Germline values: CDR1 ENHRY, CDR2 SYGVKD.

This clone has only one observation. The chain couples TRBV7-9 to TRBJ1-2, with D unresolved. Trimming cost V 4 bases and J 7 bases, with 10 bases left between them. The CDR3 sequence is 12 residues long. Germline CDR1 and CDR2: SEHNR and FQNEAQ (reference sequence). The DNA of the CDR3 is TGTGCCAGCAGCTCTAGGGAGGGTGGCTACACCTTC. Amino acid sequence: CASSSREGGYTF.

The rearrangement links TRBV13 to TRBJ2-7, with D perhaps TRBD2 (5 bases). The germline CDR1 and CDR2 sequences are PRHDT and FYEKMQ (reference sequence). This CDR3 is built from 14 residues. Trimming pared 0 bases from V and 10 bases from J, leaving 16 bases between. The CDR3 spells CASSLGRIPPGQYF. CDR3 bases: TGTGCCAGCAGCTTAGGCAGGATACCTCCGGGACAGTACTTC.

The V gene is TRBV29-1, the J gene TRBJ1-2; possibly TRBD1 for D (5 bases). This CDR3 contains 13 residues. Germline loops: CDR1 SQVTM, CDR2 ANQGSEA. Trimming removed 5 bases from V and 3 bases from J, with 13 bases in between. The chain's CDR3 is CSVLRPGDYGYTF. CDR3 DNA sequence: TGCAGCGTTCTTCGTCCGGGGGACTATGGCTACACCTTC. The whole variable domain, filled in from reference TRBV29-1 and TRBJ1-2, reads SAVISQKPSRDICQRGTSLTIQCQVDSQVTMMFWYRQQPGQSLTLIATANQGSEATYESGFVIDKFPISRPNLTFSTLTVSNMSPEDSSIYLCSVLRPGDYGYTFGSGTRLTVV.

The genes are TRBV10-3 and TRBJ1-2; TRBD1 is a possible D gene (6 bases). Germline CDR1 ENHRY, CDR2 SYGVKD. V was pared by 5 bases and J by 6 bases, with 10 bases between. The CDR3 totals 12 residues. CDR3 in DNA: TGTGCCATCAGTTCTACAGGGAATGGCTACACCTTC. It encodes CAISSTGNGYTF.

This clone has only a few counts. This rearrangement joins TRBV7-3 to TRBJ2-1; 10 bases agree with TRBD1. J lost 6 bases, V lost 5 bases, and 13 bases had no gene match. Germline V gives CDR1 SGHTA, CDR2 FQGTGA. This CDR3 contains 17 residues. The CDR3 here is CASSRSSSGTGVNEQFF. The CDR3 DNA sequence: TGTGCCAGCAGCCGTAGCTCTTCAGGGACAGGGGTCAATGAGCAGTTCTTC.

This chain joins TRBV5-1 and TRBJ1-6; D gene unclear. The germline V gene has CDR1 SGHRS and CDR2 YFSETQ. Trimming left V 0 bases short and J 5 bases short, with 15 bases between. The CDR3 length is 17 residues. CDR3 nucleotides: TGCGCCAGCAGCTTGGGGCCCAGGACGGGAGATAATTCACCCCTCCACTTT. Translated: CASSLGPRTGDNSPLHF.

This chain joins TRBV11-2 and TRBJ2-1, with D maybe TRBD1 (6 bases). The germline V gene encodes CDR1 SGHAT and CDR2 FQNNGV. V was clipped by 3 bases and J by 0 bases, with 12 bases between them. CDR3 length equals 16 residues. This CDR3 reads CASSFTGRSSYNEQFF. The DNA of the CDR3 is TGTGCCAGCAGCTTCACAGGGAGAAGCTCCTACAATGAGCAGTTCTTC.

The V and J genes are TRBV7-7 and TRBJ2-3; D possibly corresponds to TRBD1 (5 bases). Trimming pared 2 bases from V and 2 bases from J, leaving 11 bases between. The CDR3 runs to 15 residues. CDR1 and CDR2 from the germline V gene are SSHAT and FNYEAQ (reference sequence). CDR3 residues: CASSLLGRSTDTQYF. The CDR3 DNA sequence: TGTGCCAGCAGCTTATTGGGGCGGTCCACAGATACGCAGTATTTT. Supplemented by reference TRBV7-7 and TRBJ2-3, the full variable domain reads GAGVSQSPRYKVTKRGQDVTLRCDPISSHATLYWYQQALGQGPEFLTYFNYEAQPDKSGLPSDRFSAERPEGSISTLTIQRTEQRDSAMYRCASSLLGRSTDTQYFGPGTRLTVL.

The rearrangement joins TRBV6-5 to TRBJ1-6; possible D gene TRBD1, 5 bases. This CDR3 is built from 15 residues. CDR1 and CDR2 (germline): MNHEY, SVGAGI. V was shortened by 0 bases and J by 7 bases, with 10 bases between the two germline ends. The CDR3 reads CASSYSQQANSPLHF. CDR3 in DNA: TGTGCCAGCAGTTACTCCCAACAGGCCAATTCACCCCTCCACTTT.

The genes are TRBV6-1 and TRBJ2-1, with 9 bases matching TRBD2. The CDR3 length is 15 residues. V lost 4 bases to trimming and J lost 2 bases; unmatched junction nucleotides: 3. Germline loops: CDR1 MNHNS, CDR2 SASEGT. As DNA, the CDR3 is TGTGCCAGCAGTGTAGCGGGAGCCCCCTACAATGAGCAGTTCTTC. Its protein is CASSVAGAPYNEQFF.

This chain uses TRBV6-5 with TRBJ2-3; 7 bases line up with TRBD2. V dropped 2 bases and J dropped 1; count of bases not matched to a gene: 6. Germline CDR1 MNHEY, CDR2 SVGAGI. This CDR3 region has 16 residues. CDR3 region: CASSYASSGGTDTQYF. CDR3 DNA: TGTGCCAGCAGTTACGCATCTAGCGGAGGCACAGATACGCAGTATTTT.

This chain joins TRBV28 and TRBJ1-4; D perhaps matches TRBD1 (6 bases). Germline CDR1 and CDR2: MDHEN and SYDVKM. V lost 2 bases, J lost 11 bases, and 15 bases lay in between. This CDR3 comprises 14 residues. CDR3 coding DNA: TGTGCCAGCAGTTTAGACAGACTCCAGGGGAAACTGTTTTTT. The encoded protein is CASSLDRLQGKLFF.

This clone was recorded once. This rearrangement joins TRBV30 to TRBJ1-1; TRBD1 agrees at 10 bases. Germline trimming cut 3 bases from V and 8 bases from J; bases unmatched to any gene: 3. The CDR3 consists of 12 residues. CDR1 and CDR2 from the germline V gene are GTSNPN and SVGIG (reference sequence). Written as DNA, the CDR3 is TGTGCCTGGAGGACAGGGGGCGTCGAAGCTTTCTTT. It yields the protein CAWRTGGVEAFF.

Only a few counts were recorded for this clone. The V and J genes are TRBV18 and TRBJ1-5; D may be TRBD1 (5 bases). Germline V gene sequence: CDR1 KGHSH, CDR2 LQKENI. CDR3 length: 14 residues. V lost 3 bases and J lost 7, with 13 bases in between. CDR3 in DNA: TGTGCCAGCTCACCCCGACAGTCAGGGCAGCCCCAGCATTTT. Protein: CASSPRQSGQPQHF.

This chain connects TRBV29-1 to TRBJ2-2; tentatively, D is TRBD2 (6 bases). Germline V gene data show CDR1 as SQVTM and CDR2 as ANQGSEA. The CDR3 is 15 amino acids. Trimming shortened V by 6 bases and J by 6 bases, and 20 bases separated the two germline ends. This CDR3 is CSVAMGRGRAGELFF. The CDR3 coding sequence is TGCAGCGTCGCCATGGGGCGGGGAAGGGCCGGGGAGCTGTTTTTT.

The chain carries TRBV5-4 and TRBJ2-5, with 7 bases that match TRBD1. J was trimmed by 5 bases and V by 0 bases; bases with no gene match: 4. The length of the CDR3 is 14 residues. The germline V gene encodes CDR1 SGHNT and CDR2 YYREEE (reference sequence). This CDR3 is CASSLETGWETQYF. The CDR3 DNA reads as TGTGCCAGCAGCTTGGAGACAGGGTGGGAGACCCAGTACTTC.

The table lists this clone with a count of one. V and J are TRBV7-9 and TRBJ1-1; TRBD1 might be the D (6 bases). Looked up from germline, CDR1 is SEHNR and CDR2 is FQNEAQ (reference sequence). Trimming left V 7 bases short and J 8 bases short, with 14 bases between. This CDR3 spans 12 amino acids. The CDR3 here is CASTFGTPEAFF. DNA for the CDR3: TGTGCCAGCACCTTCGGGACACCCGAAGCTTTCTTT.

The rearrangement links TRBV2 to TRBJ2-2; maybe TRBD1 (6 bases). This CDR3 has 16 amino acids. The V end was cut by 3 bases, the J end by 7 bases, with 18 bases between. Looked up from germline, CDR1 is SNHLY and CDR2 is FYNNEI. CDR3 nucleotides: TGTGCCAGCAGTGAGGGGTTGGGCAGGGGAGTCGGGGAGCTGTTTTTT. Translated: CASSEGLGRGVGELFF.

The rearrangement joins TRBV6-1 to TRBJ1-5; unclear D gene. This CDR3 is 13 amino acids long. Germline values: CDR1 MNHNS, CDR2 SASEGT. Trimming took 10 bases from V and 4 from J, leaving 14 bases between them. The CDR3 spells CATRGRGNQPQHF. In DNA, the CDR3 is TGTGCCACCAGAGGACGGGGAAATCAGCCCCAGCATTTT.

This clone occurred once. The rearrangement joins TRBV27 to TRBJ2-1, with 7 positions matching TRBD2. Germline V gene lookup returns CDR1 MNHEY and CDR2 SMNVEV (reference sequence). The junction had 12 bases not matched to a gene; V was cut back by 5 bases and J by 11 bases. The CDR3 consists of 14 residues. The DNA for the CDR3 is TGTGCCAGCAGTGCAAAGATCGGGACTATTCAGCAGTTCTTC. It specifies CASSAKIGTIQQFF.

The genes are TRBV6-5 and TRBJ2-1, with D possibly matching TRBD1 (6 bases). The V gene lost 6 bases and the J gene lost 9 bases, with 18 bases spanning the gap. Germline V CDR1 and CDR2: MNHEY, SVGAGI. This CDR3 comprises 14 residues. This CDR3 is CASRDRLESGEQFF. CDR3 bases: TGTGCCAGCAGGGACAGACTCGAATCGGGTGAGCAGTTCTTC.